This T cell receptor beta chain appears in the sequencing data of a study of blood T cell repertoires in COVID-19. About the study: T cells, B-cell-depleted T cells, or PBMCs provided the cDNA or gDNA that served as material.

The CDR3 loop spans 15 amino acids. Between the trimmed V and J ends, which lost 4 bases and 6 bases, there was a span of 19 bases. Germline assignment: CDR1 KGHSH and CDR2 LQKENI. Original processing methods: How many nucleated cells were present was estimated from reference gene primer amplification. Sequencing was performed with immunoSEQ multiplex PCR; in TCRdb, only in-frame clones are kept and a portion is missing. V, J and clone size were drawn from that table, and D and trimming were deduced from the DNA. The sample lists roughly 57,000 clones, approximately 89% occurring once. Sequencing was done on a sample of peripheral blood. The sequence was obtained from a man between 60 and 75 years old with active or convalescent COVID-19. The rearrangement joins TRBV18 to TRBJ2-7; the D gene is possibly TRBD2 (6 bases). The CDR3 DNA reads as TGTGCCAGCTCACTAGTAGCGGAGGGGCGCGGCGAGCAGTACTTC. This gives the protein CASSLVAEGRGEQYF.